This T cell receptor beta chain was retrieved from a study of metastatic and nonmetastatic thyroid tumors. Authors' processing steps: Building a distant-metastasis classifier for papillary thyroid cancer drew on CDR3 differences across clinicopathological groups. TCRdb re-called the PCR reads through MiXCR. These V and J calls derive from TCRdb rather than the authors' analysis. The sample lists tens of thousands of clones; about an eighth were seen once. V was trimmed by 3 bases and J by 2 bases, leaving 10 bases between them. Per the germline V gene, CDR1 is SEHNR and CDR2 is FQNEAQ (reference sequence). The CDR3 loop spans 14 amino acids. The entire patient cohort was treatment-naive prior to thyroid surgery.

The sequence was collected from a female donor with papillary thyroid cancer or a benign thyroid nodule (not recorded which). Some clones in this sample may be carry-over from other donors' samples. The V gene is TRBV7-9, the J gene TRBJ1-2; no definite D call. Sequencing was performed on blood. CDR3 protein: CASSLSQANYGYTF. The CDR3 bases are TGTGCCAGCAGCTTGTCCCAGGCAAACTATGGCTACACCTTC.